This TCR beta chain was recorded in a study of blood T cells in healthy people across ages. J gave up 2 bases and V 2 bases, and 4 bases lay outside the gene matches. The germline V gene encodes CDR1 SQVTM and CDR2 ANQGSEA. The CDR3 loop spans 14 amino acids. In its sample, this clonotype was seen a few times. Ranging in age from about 6 to 95, the donors were healthy Caucasian individuals from Russia. Investigators took ten milliliters of peripheral blood from every donor. Isolated PBMCs totaled at least 7 million in each sample. Next came a second PCR, run for roughly 6 to 11 cycles, which used a sample-barcoded 5' primer along with a J-beta primer mix. TCRdb re-called the 5' RACE reads through MiXCR, storing one row per CDR3 protein. The sample carries over a million distinct CDR3 sequences, roughly two fifths recorded once.

The clonotype comes from a woman between 18 and 30 years old in good health. The gene calls are TRBV29-1 and TRBJ2-3; 7 bases fit TRBD2. The specimen was blood. The CDR3 loop reads CSVEPSGFTDTQYF. CDR3 nucleotide sequence: TGCAGCGTTGAACCTAGCGGTTTCACAGATACGCAGTATTTT.